These T cell receptor beta chains were read from a single sample in a study of blood T cells in healthy people across ages. TCRdb re-derived calls from the 5' RACE reads in MiXCR, one entry per CDR3 protein. This table has 1.5 million to 2 million distinct CDR3 sequences, roughly 28% appearing once. The sequencing sample was made of blood. The receptors derive from a woman under 40 in good health. The CDR3 runs from the conserved cysteine through the conserved F or W. The D gene is left open where the match is weak. Rows give clone size only sometimes, using once, few, many, or a class for an expanded clone.

length: 14
size: many
J: TRBJ2-7
D: .
V: TRBV4-1
CDR3: CASSHGTGPIEQYF
DNA: TGCGCCAGCAGCCACGGGACGGGCCCTATCGAGCAGTACTTC

length: 13
size: .
J: TRBJ1-2
D: .
V: TRBV12-3/TRBV12-4
CDR3: CASKTRAGLGYTF
DNA: TGTGCCAGCAAGACCAGGGCAGGGCTTGGCTACACCTTC

length: 14
size: .
J: TRBJ2-7
D: .
V: TRBV9
CDR3: CASSVGGTAYEQYF
DNA: TGTGCCAGCAGCGTAGGTGGGACTGCCTACGAGCAGTACTTC

length: 14
size: .
J: TRBJ2-7
D: TRBD1
V: TRBV18
CDR3: CASSHRDSFYEQYF
DNA: TGTGCCAGCTCACACCGGGACAGTTTCTACGAGCAGTACTTC

length: 17
size: .
J: TRBJ2-6
D: .
V: TRBV4-2
CDR3: CASSQVDRGPGANVLTF
DNA: TGTGCCAGCAGCCAAGTCGATCGGGGCCCTGGGGCCAACGTCCTGACTTTC

length: 18
size: .
J: TRBJ2-4
D: TRBD1
V: TRBV4-2
CDR3: CASSQDRLDRGHKNIQYF
DNA: TGTGCCAGCAGCCAAGATCGGTTGGACAGGGGGCATAAAAACATTCAGTACTTC

length: 15
size: many
J: TRBJ2-7
D: TRBD1
V: TRBV4-1
CDR3: CASSQRQGSSYEQYF
DNA: TGCGCCAGCAGCCAAAGACAGGGCAGCTCCTACGAGCAGTACTTC

length: 15
size: few
J: TRBJ1-6
D: .
V: TRBV21-1
CDR3: CASSKPRRGSSPLHF
DNA: TGTGCCAGCAGCAAACCCCGCCGGGGAAGCTCACCCCTCCACTTT

length: 14
size: .
J: TRBJ1-4
D: .
V: TRBV10-2
CDR3: CASSEEGRWEKLFF
DNA: TGCGCCAGCAGTGAAGAGGGGAGGTGGGAAAAACTGTTTTTT

length: 14
size: .
J: TRBJ2-7
D: .
V: TRBV29-1
CDR3: CSVEGGGYPYEQYF
DNA: TGCAGCGTTGAAGGCGGGGGCTACCCCTACGAGCAGTACTTC